A selection of T cell receptor beta chains follows, all from one sample in a study of blood T cell repertoires in COVID-19. Clones were sequenced by immunoSEQ multiplex PCR, and TCRdb holds only the in-frame ones, with some missing. The profile shows around 260,000 clones, 75% to 90% of them singletons. Sequencing was performed on peripheral blood. These receptors were taken from a woman aged 25 to 39 with active or convalescent COVID-19. Both conserved end residues are part of each CDR3. The order of the fields is J gene, V gene, clone size, CDR3 protein. The size field is filled for only some rows; it gives once, few, many or a size class.

TRBJ1-1,TRBV3-1/TRBV3-2,.,CASSQRNTEAFF
TRBJ2-3,TRBV29-1,.,CSVEPASVGDTQYF
TRBJ1-2,TRBV15,.,CATSRGGTGVNYGYTF
TRBJ2-1,TRBV18,few,CASLGQGRNEQFF
TRBJ2-7,TRBV5-4,once,CASSFRTGGGEQYF
TRBJ2-7,TRBV5-8,once,CASSLEVGVGSEQYF
TRBJ1-4,TRBV5-4,.,CASSLTGSGGGEKLFF
TRBJ2-7,TRBV7-2,.,CASSLVSGGDEQYF
TRBJ1-6,TRBV28,.,CAGGSGQVYSPLHF
TRBJ1-1,TRBV7-9,.,CASSPQGAITEAFF